This is a list of T cell receptor beta chains from one sample in a study of chemoradiotherapy in HPV16-positive cancers. Method: immunoSEQ multiplex PCR; TCRdb's copy keeps in-frame clones and lacks some. Of approximately 5,000 clones listed, around 80% are singletons. The sample consisted of tumor tissue, taken from a patient who underwent chemoradiotherapy. These receptors originate from a human donor with HPV-associated anogenital cancer. Both conserved end residues are part of each CDR3. Fields, in order: J gene, V gene, D gene, clone size, CDR3 DNA, CDR3 protein. The D gene is left open where the match is weak. Expanded clones get a size class; other rows say once, few or many, or leave the size out.

TRBJ2-1 | TRBV9 | TRBD2 | . | TGTGCCAGCAGCGCACTCGGACTAGCGGCCTACAATGAGCAGTTCTTC | CASSALGLAAYNEQFF
TRBJ1-3 | TRBV7-9 | . | few | TGTGCCAGCAGCTTAGGGGGCGGAAACACCATATATTTT | CASSLGGGNTIYF
TRBJ2-6 | TRBV19 | . | . | TGTGCCAGTAGTCTGTTGGGCCGCAACTCTGGGGCCAACGTCCTGACTTTC | CASSLLGRNSGANVLTF
TRBJ2-7 | TRBV28 | TRBD1 | . | TGTGCCAGCAGGGGGACAGCTCCCCACGAGCAGTACTTC | CASRGTAPHEQYF
TRBJ2-5 | TRBV11-2 | . | . | TGTGCCAGCAGCTTAGAGCCCGAAGAGACCCAGTACTTC | CASSLEPEETQYF
TRBJ2-3 | TRBV27 | . | . | TGTGCCAGCAGTTTAGCGGGCCCCACAGATACGCAGTATTTT | CASSLAGPTDTQYF
TRBJ2-5 | TRBV18 | . | . | TGTGCCAGCTCACAGGGGTTGGTAGAGACCCAGTACTTC | CASSQGLVETQYF
TRBJ1-1 | TRBV5-5 | . | . | TGTGCCAGCAGCTTGGTGGGGGAGGGTGAAGCTTTCTTT | CASSLVGEGEAFF
TRBJ2-7 | TRBV9 | TRBD2 | once | TGTGCCAGCAGCGCGGGACTAGCTCCCTACGAGCAGTACTTC | CASSAGLAPYEQYF
TRBJ2-7 | TRBV27 | . | . | TGTGCCAGCAGTGACAGGTACTACGAGCAGTACTTC | CASSDRYYEQYF
TRBJ1-2 | TRBV5-6 | . | . | TGTGCCAGCAGCTTGGAACAGGGCCACTATGGCTACACCTTC | CASSLEQGHYGYTF
TRBJ1-1 | TRBV6-5 | TRBD1 | . | TGTGCCAGCAGCCGCACAGGGGCTGAAGCTTTCTTT | CASSRTGAEAFF
TRBJ2-1 | TRBV15 | . | . | TGTGCCACCAGCGGGCAGAGGGGGGTCGGGTATGAGCAGTTCTTC | CATSGQRGVGYEQFF
TRBJ1-1 | TRBV9 | TRBD1 | . | TGTGCCAGCAGCGAGGTACAGGGGGCGAATGAAGCTTTCTTT | CASSEVQGANEAFF
TRBJ2-7 | TRBV7-2 | . | . | TGTGCCAGCAGCCGATTCACAGGGAACAACTTCGAGCAGTACTTC | CASSRFTGNNFEQYF
TRBJ1-2 | TRBV5-1 | . | few | TGCGCCAGCAGCTTGTTGACCCAGTTGGATGGCTACACCTTC | CASSLLTQLDGYTF
TRBJ1-5 | TRBV30 | TRBD1 | . | TGTGCCTGGAGTGGACAGGGCCGGGGGCCCCAGCATTTT | CAWSGQGRGPQHF
TRBJ1-1 | TRBV9 | . | . | TGTGCCAGCAGCCCCCAGGGCATTGAAGCTTTCTTT | CASSPQGIEAFF
TRBJ2-2 | TRBV11-2 | . | . | TGTGCCAGCAGCTCGTCAGGGGACACCGGGGAGCTGTTTTTT | CASSSSGDTGELFF
TRBJ2-5 | TRBV7-7 | TRBD2 | . | TGTGCCAGCAGCACATTAGACGTAGCGGGGGGAATCACGGAGACCCAGTACTTC | CASSTLDVAGGITETQYF